The TCR beta chain under discussion was sequenced for a study of identical twins. Study results and limitations: Modeled out-of-frame TCR alpha sharing in monozygotic twins fell below observed levels. Low generation-probability sequences were in excess among twin-shared out-of-frame alpha sequences.

The germline gives CDR1 SQVTM, CDR2 ANQGSEA. V dropped 6 bases and J dropped 4; count of bases not matched to a gene: 8. The CDR3 totals 14 residues. This clonotype was picked up a small number of times. As yet, its antigen is unknown. Template switching added a universal primer site, and cDNA bore unique molecular identifiers. TCRdb reanalysed the 5' RACE reads using MiXCR and keeps one entry per CDR3 protein. The sample consists of around 530,000 distinct CDR3 sequences, nearly 15% of them appearing once. A further study also used this sample, focusing on yellow fever vaccine responses in identical twins. From that second work: Twins showed a vaccine T cell response that reportedly seemed partly convergent, partly personalized.

Sequencing was carried out using CD4+ T cells sorted from blood. The source is a young woman in good health. This chain uses TRBV29-1 with TRBJ1-1; TRBD1 aligns across 10 bases. For the CDR3, the DNA is TGCAGCGTATCCCCCGGGACAGGGGCCACTGAAGCTTTCTTT. Its translation: CSVSPGTGATEAFF.